This T cell receptor beta chain was identified in a study of blood T cell repertoires in COVID-19 (dated by TCRdb to the early 2020s). About the study as a whole: Samples from collaborators originated in the United States, Italy and Spain and spanned both the acute and convalescent phases of COVID-19. The prospective study material was composed of cDNA or gDNA derived from T cells, B-cell-depleted T cells, or PBMCs. Deeply sampled blood TCRbeta repertoires from subjects exposed to, actively infected with, or recovered from COVID-19 were included in the dataset. The repertoires were released in a freely available public database intended as a resource for research on the immune response to SARS-CoV-2. Samples came from the ongoing ImmuneRACE study (first 160 participants) plus 1,254 subjects from 6 global collaborators. Nearly every sample came with metadata listing a de-identified subject ID, COVID-19 status, age in years and sex. Where available, HLA class I and class II types were obtained from metadata supplied by the sample provider rather than from assay-based typing.

The immunoSEQ Assay, a bias-controlled multiplex PCR, was used to amplify TCRbeta CDR3 regions from genomic DNA. The authors processed their data as follows. Within the assay, amplification of reference gene primers was used to estimate how many nucleated cells each sample contained. To quantify the absolute abundance of each unique TCRbeta CDR3 rearrangement, sequence reads were collapsed and filtered. For each sample, productive Simpson clonality was calculated as the square root of Simpson's diversity index over productive rearrangements. What TCRdb holds here is the immuneACCESS table cut down to in-frame rearrangements. Part of the clones is not present; checked against another copy, under half of the missing clones reflect an unresolved V gene, and the others are unexplained. V and J calls and clone size are those listed in that table; D and trimming were worked out from the DNA. The sample yields 200,000 to 250,000 clones; roughly 80% were counted once. In total, the top ten clones hold roughly 4% of the sample.

CDR1 is given as SGHDT and CDR2 as YYEEEE, both from the germline V gene. V gives up 2 bases and J gives up 7 bases, and the segment between their germline ends measures 12 bases. The CDR3 goes from the cysteine to the phenylalanine over 13 residues. Solely the CDR3 DNA is kept, with 39 bases framed from the first base. Of note for this clone: Its antigen has not been determined. Per-nucleotide qualities are absent, and no much larger clonotype sits a single base away.

Whole blood was collected in K2EDTA tubes by collaborating institutions according to the institutions' own protocols. For TCRbeta analysis, collaborators shipped samples as frozen whole blood, isolated PBMCs, or DNA extracted from either of those sample types. Paper-wide results and their limitations: The amount of clinical and demographic metadata varied by source and participant and was provided uncurated.

Sequenced material: peripheral blood. The V and J genes are TRBV5-6 and TRBJ1-1, with no reliable assignment of the D segment. This TCR derives from a woman in her forties with active or convalescent COVID-19. The nucleotides are TGTGCCAGCAGCTTTAGGTCGGGAGATGAAGCTTTCTTT. It is translated as CASSFRSGDEAFF.